These 4 T cell receptor beta chains came from one sample sequenced in a study of blood T cell repertoires in COVID-19. Generated by immunoSEQ multiplex PCR, the TCRdb table keeps only in-frame clones and is missing some. The data contain some 180,000 clones, more than 80% of them singletons. The sequencing sample was made of peripheral blood. These receptors all come from a woman aged 60 to 75 with acute or convalescent COVID-19.

The chain employs TRBV7-8 and TRBJ1-5; 12 bases are shared with TRBD1. The CDR3 spans 18 residues. Per germline, CDR1 SGHVS and CDR2 FQNEAQ. With 2 bases clipped from V and 6 bases from J, the junction kept 11 bases outside the gene matches. The CDR3 DNA is TGTGCCAGCAGCTTATCAATAGGGACAGGGGGCGGTGGTCAGCCCCAGCATTTT. Translated: CASSLSIGTGGGGQPQHF.

The gene calls are TRBV4-2 and TRBJ2-3; TRBD2 aligns across 12 bases. Per germline, CDR1 LGHNA and CDR2 YNFKEQ. The CDR3 length is 17 residues. V lost 1 base and J lost 1; bases outside the gene matches: 3. As DNA, the CDR3 is TGTGCCAGCAGCCAAGGGACTAGCGGGATAGGCACAGATACGCAGTATTTT. It codes for CASSQGTSGIGTDTQYF.

This CDR3 reads CATSRDRGQGYNEQFF. The CDR3, as DNA: TGTGCCACCAGCAGAGATCGGGGACAGGGCTACAATGAGCAGTTCTTC. V is TRBV15 and J is TRBJ2-1, with 9 positions matching TRBD1. CDR1 is LNHNV and CDR2 is YYDKDF in the germline V gene (reference sequence). The CDR3 is 16 residues long. V was pared by 0 bases and J by 3 bases, with 3 bases of the junction left unmatched.

The chain recombines TRBV14 with TRBJ2-5, with 14 nucleotides matching TRBD2. Germline V gene sequence: CDR1 SGHDN, CDR2 FVKESK. V gave up 2 bases and J gave up 5 bases; unmatched junction bases: 4. The CDR3 spans 16 residues. The CDR3 DNA follows: TGTGCCAGCAGCCAACGACTAGCGGGAGGGTGGGAGACCCAGTACTTC. Its protein is CASSQRLAGGWETQYF. The complete variable domain, with remaining parts taken from reference TRBV14 and TRBJ2-5, reads EAGVTQFPSHSVIEKGQTVTLRCDPISGHDNLYWYRRVMGKEIKFLLHFVKESKQDESGMPNNRFLAERTGGTYSTLKVQPAELEDSGVYFCASSQRLAGGWETQYFGPGTRLLVL.